This T cell receptor beta chain stems from a study of PD-1 blockade in classical Hodgkin lymphoma. The data were produced by immunoSEQ multiplex PCR, yet TCRdb's version contains in-frame clones alone and is incomplete. The sample lists 20,000 to 25,000 clones, roughly nine tenths occurring once. Time point reported: newly diagnosed, previously untreated cHL patient sample. Negative selection with magnetic separation was used to purify CD4+ T cells from thawed PBMCs. Untreated, newly diagnosed classical Hodgkin lymphoma PBMCs were comparators. Germline-derived CDR1 and CDR2 are MNHEY and SMNVEV (reference sequence). The V end lost 5 bases, the J end lost 7 bases, and 11 bases lay between the germline ends. The CDR3 extends over 12 amino acids. With respect to this clone: Its antigen is as yet unknown.

Study-wide points: Newly diagnosed patients were said to have less baseline TCR diversity than healthy donors did. Whatever underlies the repertoire differences (possibly disease activity or prior therapy) remains undefined.

This chain uses TRBV27 with TRBJ1-2; the D is unclear. The receptor was derived from a human donor with classical Hodgkin lymphoma. The specimen sequenced was CD4+ T cells from blood. The CDR3 DNA reads TGTGCCAGCAGTCCGACCGCGGGTGGCTACACCTTC. It encodes CASSPTAGGYTF.